One T cell receptor beta chain is described in this entry. Assay: immunoSEQ multiplex PCR; the TCRdb copy retains only in-frame clones and omits some. The data show 25,000 to 30,000 clones, around 90% seen once. From germline, CDR1 is SQVTM and CDR2 ANQGSEA. The CDR3 consists of 15 residues. V gave up 6 bases and J gave up 3 bases; unmatched junction bases: 8. The entry originates in a study of T cell changes during pregnancy in multiple sclerosis. The sequence was collected from a female donor in good health, enrolled as a control in a pregnancy study. Sequencing was performed on CD4+ T cells from peripheral blood mononuclear cells, taken in the first trimester of pregnancy. The V and J genes are TRBV29-1 and TRBJ1-2, with 12 bases identical to TRBD1. The CDR3 bases are TGCAGCGTGACCGGGACAGGGGGCGCCGACTATGGCTACACCTTC. This sequence encodes CSVTGTGGADYGYTF.